This TCR beta chain was captured in a study of molecular identifiers for immune sequencing clone quantification. Every naive CD8 library was made from between roughly 17,000 and 1,100,000 sorted cells with 10%, 30% or 50% RNA. A CD8+CD4-CCR7+CD45RA+ gate was used to sort naive CD8 T cells. Study-wide points: In CMV-specific effectors, clones above 20 copies held over 99% of molecules; naive, under 1%.

Previously described methods with listed TCR primers produced the bulk TCR libraries. Via MiXCR, TCRdb re-called the PCR reads, giving one row per CDR3 protein. The table lists around 470,000 distinct CDR3 sequences, around 23% of them singletons. In regard to this clonotype: What it binds is unknown. One end of the junction is discordant with germline, which a read error may explain.

The germline V gene has CDR1 SEHNR and CDR2 FQNEAQ (reference sequence). The CDR3 runs 16 residues. This TCR was sampled from a human donor in good health. Some libraries in this study had Jurkat cell RNA spiked in. Sequencing was done on a sample of naive CD8+ T cells from blood, with Jurkat cell RNA spiked in. Subset of the sample: FACS-sorted CD8+CD4-CCR7+CD45RA+ naive T cells. The chain combines TRBV7-9 with TRBJ2-7; TRBD2 agrees at 9 bases. In DNA form, the CDR3 reads TGTGCCAGCAGCTCATCGGGGACTAGCTTTTCCTACGAGCGGTACTTC. Its protein product is CASSSSGTSFSYERYF.